The next 7 T cell receptor beta chains were all read from a single sample in a study of T cell responses to AZD1222 COVID-19 vaccine. Clones were sequenced by immunoSEQ multiplex PCR, and TCRdb holds only the in-frame ones, with some missing. The sample lists more than 150,000 clones, 90% to 95% seen once, with roughly 3.5% in the top ten. The specimen comprised peripheral blood, sampled 28 days after the second AZD1222 dose. These receptors all stem from an adult who received the AZD1222 COVID-19 vaccine.

The chain uses TRBV28 and TRBJ2-4, with D possibly TRBD2 on 5 matching bases. This CDR3 comprises 13 residues. The germline V gene has CDR1 MDHEN and CDR2 SYDVKM. The germline V and J ends were trimmed by 10 bases and 0 bases, with 10 bases remaining between them. This CDR3 is CATTGLAKNIQYF. CDR3 DNA sequence: TGTGCCACAACTGGACTAGCCAAAAACATTCAGTACTTC.

The chain carries TRBV24-1 and TRBJ1-3; D is ambiguous. This CDR3 spans 13 amino acids. Trimming stripped 3 bases from V and 4 bases from J, with 6 bases between. Per germline, CDR1 KGHDR and CDR2 SFDVKD. The CDR3 region is CATSDGVGNTIYF. CDR3 sequence (DNA): TGTGCCACCAGTGATGGGGTGGGAAACACCATATATTTT.

This chain joins TRBV28 and TRBJ1-4; D might be TRBD1 (5 bases). V lost 6 bases, J lost 5 bases, and 7 bases lay in between. The CDR3 is 12 residues long. Per the germline V gene, CDR1 is MDHEN and CDR2 is SYDVKM. Here the CDR3 reads CASRDKNEKLFF. For the CDR3, the DNA is TGTGCCAGCAGGGACAAGAATGAAAAACTGTTTTTT.

This clone occurred once. This chain connects TRBV19 to TRBJ2-7; D tentatively fits TRBD1 or TRBD2 (5 bases each). Looked up from germline, CDR1 is LNHDA and CDR2 is SQIVND (reference sequence). Trimming stripped 5 bases from V and 3 bases from J, with 11 bases between. CDR3 length: 13 residues. The CDR3 DNA follows: TGTGCCAGTAGTTGGGACGGCAGCTACGAGCAGTACTTC. This translates into CASSWDGSYEQYF.

This chain connects TRBV5-1 to TRBJ2-7; 10 positions agree with TRBD1. Per the germline V gene, CDR1 is SGHRS and CDR2 is YFSETQ. The CDR3 loop spans 15 amino acids. V shed 1 base and J 2 bases; nucleotides not matched to a gene: 3. CDR3: CASSLRQGAPYEQYF. Here the CDR3 DNA reads TGCGCCAGCAGCTTGAGACAGGGGGCCCCCTACGAGCAGTACTTC.

This clone was seen only once. The rearrangement links TRBV9 to TRBJ2-5; D is unresolved. The CDR3 has 14 amino acids. V lost 0 bases, J lost 2 bases, and 8 bases lay in between. Germline CDR1 SGDLS, CDR2 YYNGEE. CDR3 in amino acids: CASSVGFRQETQYF. DNA of the CDR3: TGTGCCAGCAGCGTAGGCTTCAGGCAAGAGACCCAGTACTTC. Full variable domain (missing parts from reference TRBV9 and TRBJ2-5): DSGVTQTPKHLITATGQRVTLRCSPRSGDLSVYWYQQSLDQGLQFLIQYYNGEERAKGNILERFSAQQFPDLHSELNLSSLELGDSALYFCASSVGFRQETQYFGPGTRLLVL.

The chain has TRBV6-5 and TRBJ1-5; D perhaps matches TRBD1 (6 bases). With 9 bases removed from V and 4 bases from J, the gap between germline ends came to 16 bases. Germline assignment: CDR1 MNHEY and CDR2 SVGAGI. The CDR3 extends over 14 amino acids. The CDR3 sequence is CASSNERGNQPQHF. Here the CDR3 DNA reads TGTGCCAGTAGTAACGAGAGGGGGAATCAGCCCCAGCATTTT.